The 10 T cell receptor beta chains listed next were all sequenced from one sample in a study of CD8 T cells in Susac syndrome. RNA, at about 0.45 to 1 ug, was reverse transcribed with random hexamers. One entry per CDR3 protein results from TCRdb running MiXCR on the immunoSEQ multiplex PCR reads. The table records about 160,000 distinct CDR3 sequences, about 91% of them present only once. Material for sequencing was CD4+ T cells from PBMCs. Receptors were obtained from a human donor in good health.

In this sample, this clonotype turned up once. The CDR3 is CASSPGGQYNSYEQYF. The CDR3 DNA is TGCGCCAGCAGCCCAGGAGGCCAGTACAACTCCTACGAGCAGTACTTC. The chain uses TRBV4-3 and TRBJ2-7, with D maybe TRBD2 (5 bases). Trimming left V 4 bases short and J 0 bases short, with 16 bases between. CDR1 is LGHNA and CDR2 is YSLEER in the germline V gene. The CDR3 totals 16 residues.

This clonotype was seen more than once but under ten times. The chain uses TRBV20-1 and TRBJ1-1; D possibly corresponds to TRBD1 (6 bases). CDR1 and CDR2 from the germline V gene are DFQATT and SNEGSKA (reference sequence). The CDR3 totals 12 residues. V dropped 3 bases and J dropped 1 base, with 6 bases sitting between them. The CDR3 loop reads CSARTGNTEAFF. As DNA, the CDR3 is TGCAGTGCTAGGACAGGGAACACTGAAGCTTTCTTT.

The chain is built from TRBV20-1 and TRBJ1-5, with D perhaps TRBD1 (5 bases). This CDR3 region has 14 residues. V gave up 6 bases and J gave up 3 bases, with 15 bases separating them. Germline-derived CDR1 and CDR2 are DFQATT and SNEGSKA (reference sequence). The CDR3 DNA reads TGCAGTGCCCCTAGACTCGGGGCCAATCAGCCCCAGCATTTT. This encodes CSAPRLGANQPQHF.

V usage is TRBV29-1 and J usage is TRBJ1-3; tentatively, D is TRBD1 (5 bases). The CDR3 covers 13 residues. Germline CDR1 is SQVTM and CDR2 is ANQGSEA. The V end lost 1 base, the J end lost 2 bases, and 6 bases lay between the germline ends. CDR3 sequence (DNA): TGCAGCGTTGAAGTGGGGGCTGGAAACACCATATATTTT. Translated: CSVEVGAGNTIYF.

This chain links TRBV9 with TRBJ1-1, with D possibly matching TRBD1 (5 bases). Trimming removed 3 bases from V and 7 bases from J, with 19 bases in between. This CDR3 contains 15 residues. Germline-derived CDR1 and CDR2 are SGDLS and YYNGEE. This CDR3 is CASSARPWGGGEAFF. The CDR3 DNA is TGTGCCAGCAGCGCCCGCCCCTGGGGGGGAGGTGAAGCTTTCTTT.

The chain employs TRBV6-2 or TRBV6-3 and TRBJ1-2, with a tentative D call TRBD1 (5 bases). From germline, CDR1 is MNHEY and CDR2 SVGEGT. V lost 6 bases to trimming and J lost 3 bases, with 14 bases between them. This CDR3 has 14 amino acids. Here the CDR3 DNA reads TGTGCCAGCAGACAATCCGGGACGGACTATGGCTACACCTTC. It specifies CASRQSGTDYGYTF.

The rearrangement uses TRBV12-3 or TRBV12-4 and TRBJ1-3; no definite D call. The CDR3 spans 13 residues. Trimming left V 6 bases short and J 4 bases short, with 10 bases between. The CDR3: CASSLNRGNTIYF. The DNA for the CDR3 is TGTGCCAGCAGCCTAAATCGGGGAAACACCATATATTTT.

This chain uses TRBV2 with TRBJ1-5; D is unresolved. Germline CDR1 is SNHLY and CDR2 is FYNNEI. The V end was cut by 6 bases, the J end by 5 bases, with 11 bases between. CDR3 length: 13 amino acids. This CDR3 reads CASSPTSDQPQHF. DNA of the CDR3: TGTGCCAGCAGCCCGACATCGGATCAGCCCCAGCATTTT.

This clonotype was seen a single time. J is TRBJ2-4 and V is TRBV3-1; possible D gene TRBD1, 6 bases. The V end was cut by 5 bases, the J end by 0 bases, with 17 bases between. The CDR3 length is 17 residues. Looked up from germline, CDR1 is LGHDT and CDR2 is YNNKEL (reference sequence). The CDR3 sequence: CASSSRGSGLAKNIQYF. CDR3 in DNA: TGTGCCAGCAGCTCCAGGGGCAGTGGTTTAGCCAAAAACATTCAGTACTTC.

This clonotype occurred once. V is TRBV12-5 and J is TRBJ1-2; D may be TRBD1 (5 bases). The CDR3 contains 13 residues. Trimming removed 4 bases from V and 4 bases from J, with 10 bases in between. Germline V gene lookup returns CDR1 LGHNT and CDR2 FRNRAP. CDR3 sequence (DNA): TGTGCTAGTGGTTCCGACAGCTCCTATGGCTACACCTTC. It specifies CASGSDSSYGYTF.